This TCR beta chain was identified in a study of blood T cell repertoires in COVID-19. In this sample, this clone turned up a few times. Measured with immunoSEQ multiplex PCR; TCRdb has only the in-frame clones, and not every one. The profile shows some 45,000 clones, roughly 87% of them singletons. Germline lookup yields CDR1 SGHTA and CDR2 FQGNSA. This CDR3 spans 16 amino acids. With V trimmed by 1 base and J by 5 bases, 3 bases remained unmatched. The clonotype comes from a human donor in a cohort sampled during active COVID-19. The sequencing sample was made of peripheral blood. The chain uses TRBV7-2 and TRBJ2-7; 15 bases are shared with TRBD2. CDR3 nucleotides: TGTGCCAGCAGCTTAGGGCGGACTAGCGGGAGGGACGAGCAGTACTTC. The encoded protein is CASSLGRTSGRDEQYF.